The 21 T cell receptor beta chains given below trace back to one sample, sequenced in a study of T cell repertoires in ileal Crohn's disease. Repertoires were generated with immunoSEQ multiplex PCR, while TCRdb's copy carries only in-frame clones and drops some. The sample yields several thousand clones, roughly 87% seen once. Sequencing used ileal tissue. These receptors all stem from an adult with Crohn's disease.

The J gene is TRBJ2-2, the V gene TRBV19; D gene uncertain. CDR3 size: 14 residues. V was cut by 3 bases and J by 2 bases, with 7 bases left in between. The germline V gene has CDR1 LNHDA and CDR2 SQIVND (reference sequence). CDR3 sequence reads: CASSMAVNTGELFF. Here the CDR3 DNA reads TGTGCCAGTAGTATGGCGGTTAACACCGGGGAGCTGTTTTTT.

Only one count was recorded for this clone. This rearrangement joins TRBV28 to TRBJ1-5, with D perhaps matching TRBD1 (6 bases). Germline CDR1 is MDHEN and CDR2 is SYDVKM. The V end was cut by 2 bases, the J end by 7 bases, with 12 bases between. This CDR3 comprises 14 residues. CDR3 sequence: CASSLQQGGQPQHF. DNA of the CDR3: TGTGCCAGCAGTTTACAACAGGGAGGCCAGCCCCAGCATTTT.

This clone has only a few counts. The CDR3 sequence: CASSYRTGGNTQYF. CDR3 coding DNA: TGTGCCAGCAGTTACCGGACAGGGGGCAATACGCAGTATTTT. V and J are TRBV6-6 and TRBJ2-3, with TRBD1 matching over 11 bases. Germline lookup yields CDR1 MNHNY and CDR2 SVGAGI (reference sequence). The CDR3 has 14 amino acids. Trimming at V came to 2 bases and at J to 7 bases, leaving 2 bases not matched to a gene.

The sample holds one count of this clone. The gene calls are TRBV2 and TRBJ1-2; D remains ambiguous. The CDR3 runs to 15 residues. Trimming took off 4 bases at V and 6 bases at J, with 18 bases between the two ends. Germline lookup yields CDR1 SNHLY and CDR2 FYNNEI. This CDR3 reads CASSGQELRTHGYTF. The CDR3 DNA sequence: TGTGCCAGCAGTGGGCAGGAACTCAGAACGCATGGCTACACCTTC.

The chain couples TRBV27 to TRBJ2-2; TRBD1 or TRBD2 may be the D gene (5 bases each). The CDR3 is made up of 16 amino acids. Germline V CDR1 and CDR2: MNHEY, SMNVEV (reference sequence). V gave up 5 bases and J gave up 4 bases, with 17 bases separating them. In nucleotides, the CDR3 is TGTGCCAGCAGTACCAGGACGGGGACCCTCACCGGGGAGCTGTTTTTT. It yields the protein CASSTRTGTLTGELFF.

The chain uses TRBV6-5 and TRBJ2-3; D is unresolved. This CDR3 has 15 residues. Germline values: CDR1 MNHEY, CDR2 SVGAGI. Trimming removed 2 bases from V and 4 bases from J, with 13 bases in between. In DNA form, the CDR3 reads TGTGCCAGCAGTTACCACGGTGGTGCGGCAGATACGCAGTATTTT. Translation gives CASSYHGGAADTQYF.

CDR3 sequence (DNA): TGTGCCAGCAGCTCCGGGACTAGCGGGAGGGCTGATACGCAGTATTTT. It encodes CASSSGTSGRADTQYF. This chain connects TRBV7-6 to TRBJ2-3, with 16 positions matching TRBD2. V lost 4 bases, J lost 6 bases, and 4 bases stayed unmatched. This CDR3 has 16 residues. Germline CDR1 reads SGHVS; CDR2 reads FNYEAQ.

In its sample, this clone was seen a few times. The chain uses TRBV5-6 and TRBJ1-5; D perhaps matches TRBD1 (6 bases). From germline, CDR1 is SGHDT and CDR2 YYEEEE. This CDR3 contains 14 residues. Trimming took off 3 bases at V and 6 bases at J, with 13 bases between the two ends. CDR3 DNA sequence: TGTGCCAGCAGCTCGGAGGGGGGGAGTCAGCCCCAGCATTTT. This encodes CASSSEGGSQPQHF.

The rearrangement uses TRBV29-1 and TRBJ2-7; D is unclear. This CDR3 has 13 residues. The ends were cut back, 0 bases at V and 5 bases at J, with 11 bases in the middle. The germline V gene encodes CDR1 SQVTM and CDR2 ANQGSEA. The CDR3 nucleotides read TGCAGCGTTGAAGATCTAGTCGGTAACGAGCAGTACTTC. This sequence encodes CSVEDLVGNEQYF.

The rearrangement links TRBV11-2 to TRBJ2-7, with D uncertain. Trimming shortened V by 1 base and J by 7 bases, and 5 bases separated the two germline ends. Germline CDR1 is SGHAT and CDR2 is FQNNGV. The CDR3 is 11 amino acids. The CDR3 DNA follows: TGTGCCAGCAGCTTAGCGGAAGAGCAGTACTTC. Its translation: CASSLAEEQYF. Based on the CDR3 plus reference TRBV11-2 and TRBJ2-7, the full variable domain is EAGVAQSPRYKIIEKRQSVAFWCNPISGHATLYWYQQILGQGPKLLIQFQNNGVVDDSQLPKDRFSAERLKGVDSTLKIQPAKLEDSAVYLCASSLAEEQYFGPGTRLTVT.

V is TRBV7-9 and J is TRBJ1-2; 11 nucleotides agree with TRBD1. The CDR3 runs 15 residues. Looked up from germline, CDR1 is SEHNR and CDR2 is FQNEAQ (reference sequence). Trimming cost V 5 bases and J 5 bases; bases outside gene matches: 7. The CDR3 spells CASSKGQGGGYGYTF. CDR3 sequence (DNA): TGTGCCAGCAGCAAGGGACAGGGGGGAGGATATGGCTACACCTTC.

The CDR3 protein is CASSGGSSYEQYF. In DNA form, the CDR3 reads TGTGCCAGCAGTGGGGGGAGCTCCTACGAGCAGTACTTC. This rearrangement joins TRBV27 to TRBJ2-7, with D tentatively TRBD2 (6 bases). V lost 5 bases and J lost 0, with 8 bases in between. This CDR3 has 13 amino acids. Germline V lookup: CDR1 MNHEY, CDR2 SMNVEV (reference sequence).

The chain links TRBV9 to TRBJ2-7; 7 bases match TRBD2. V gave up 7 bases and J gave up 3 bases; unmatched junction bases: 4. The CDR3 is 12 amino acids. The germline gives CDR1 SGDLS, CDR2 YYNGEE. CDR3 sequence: CASRGDGYEQYF. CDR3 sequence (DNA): TGTGCCAGCCGGGGGGACGGCTACGAGCAGTACTTC.

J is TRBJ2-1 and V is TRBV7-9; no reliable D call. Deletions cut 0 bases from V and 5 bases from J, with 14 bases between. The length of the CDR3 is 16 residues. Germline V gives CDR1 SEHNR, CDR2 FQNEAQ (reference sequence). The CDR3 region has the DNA TGTGCCAGCAGCTTAGCAGGACCACCCACCGACAATGAGCAGTTCTTC. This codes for CASSLAGPPTDNEQFF. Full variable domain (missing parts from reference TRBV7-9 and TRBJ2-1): DTGVSQNPRHKITKRGQNVTFRCDPISEHNRLYWYRQTLGQGPEFLTYFQNEAQLEKSRLLSDRFSAERPKGSFSTLEIQRTEQGDSAMYLCASSLAGPPTDNEQFFGPGTRLTVL.

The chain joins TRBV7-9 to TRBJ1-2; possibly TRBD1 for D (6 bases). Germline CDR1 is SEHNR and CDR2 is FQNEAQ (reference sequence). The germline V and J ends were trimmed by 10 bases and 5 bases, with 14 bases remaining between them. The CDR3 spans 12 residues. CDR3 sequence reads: CATTTGIYGYTF. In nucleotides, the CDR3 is TGTGCCACGACTACAGGGATTTATGGCTACACCTTC.

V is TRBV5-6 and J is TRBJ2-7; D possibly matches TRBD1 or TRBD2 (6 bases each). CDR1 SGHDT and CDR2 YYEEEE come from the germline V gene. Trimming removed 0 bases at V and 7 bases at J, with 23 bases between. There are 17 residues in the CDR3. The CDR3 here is CASSLGAGGTLTGEQYF. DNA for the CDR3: TGTGCCAGCAGCTTGGGAGCGGGTGGGACACTCACGGGAGAGCAGTACTTC.

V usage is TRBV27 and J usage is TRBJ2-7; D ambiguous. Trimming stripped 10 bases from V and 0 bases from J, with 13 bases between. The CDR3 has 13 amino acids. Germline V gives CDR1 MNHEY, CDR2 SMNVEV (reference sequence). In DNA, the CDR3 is TGTGCCACCCGGGCTGTTCTCTCCTACGAGCAGTACTTC. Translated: CATRAVLSYEQYF.

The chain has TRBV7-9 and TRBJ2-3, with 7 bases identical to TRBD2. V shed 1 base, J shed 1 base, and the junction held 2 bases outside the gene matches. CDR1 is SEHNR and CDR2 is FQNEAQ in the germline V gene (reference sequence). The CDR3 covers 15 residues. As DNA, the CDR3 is TGTGCCAGCAGCTTAGTCCGGGAGGGCACAGATACGCAGTATTTT. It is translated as CASSLVREGTDTQYF.

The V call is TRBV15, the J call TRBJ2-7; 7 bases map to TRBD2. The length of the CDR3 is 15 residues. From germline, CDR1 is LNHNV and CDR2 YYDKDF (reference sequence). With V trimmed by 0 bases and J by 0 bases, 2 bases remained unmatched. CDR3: CATSRETGGSYEQYF. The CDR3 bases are TGTGCCACCAGCAGAGAAACGGGGGGCTCCTACGAGCAGTACTTC.

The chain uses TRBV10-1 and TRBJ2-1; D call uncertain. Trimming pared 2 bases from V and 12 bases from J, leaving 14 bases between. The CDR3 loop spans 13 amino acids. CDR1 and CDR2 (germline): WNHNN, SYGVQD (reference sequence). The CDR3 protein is CASSEVRRFVQFF. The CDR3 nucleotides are TGCGCCAGCAGTGAGGTACGTCGGTTCGTGCAGTTCTTC.

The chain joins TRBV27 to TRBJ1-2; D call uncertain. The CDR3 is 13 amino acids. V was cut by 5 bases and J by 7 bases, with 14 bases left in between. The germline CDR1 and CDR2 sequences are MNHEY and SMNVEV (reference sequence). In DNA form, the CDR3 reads TGTGCCAGCAGTCCGGCTCCAGGCCGTGGCTACACCTTC. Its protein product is CASSPAPGRGYTF.